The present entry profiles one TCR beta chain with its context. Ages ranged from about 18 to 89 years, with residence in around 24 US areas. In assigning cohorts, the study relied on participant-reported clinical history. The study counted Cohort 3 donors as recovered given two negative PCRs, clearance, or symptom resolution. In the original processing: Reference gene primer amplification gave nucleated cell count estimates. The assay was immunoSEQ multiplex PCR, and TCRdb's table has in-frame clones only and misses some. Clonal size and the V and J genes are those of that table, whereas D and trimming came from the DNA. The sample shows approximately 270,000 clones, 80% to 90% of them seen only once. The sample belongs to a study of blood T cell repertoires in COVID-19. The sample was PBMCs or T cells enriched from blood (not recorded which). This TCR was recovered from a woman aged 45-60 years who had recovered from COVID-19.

As DNA, the CDR3 is TGTGCCAGCAGCCGACAGGGGGCGGGCTACAATGAGCAGTTCTTC. This codes for CASSRQGAGYNEQFF. The chain recombines TRBV11-1 with TRBJ2-1; 10 positions match TRBD1. The CDR3 consists of 15 residues. J was trimmed by 3 bases and V by 5 bases; bases with no gene match: 4. The germline gives CDR1 SGHAT, CDR2 FQDESV (reference sequence).